Below are 29 T cell receptor gamma chains sequenced from a single sample in a study of gamma delta lymphoproliferative disorders and STAT genes. TCRdb reanalysed the multiplex PCR reads via CATT. The sample holds 1,000 or so gamma-chain clones, around 14% seen once. PBMCs from patients and controls supplied the genomic DNA for sequencing. The specimen was blood. The receptors shown here come from a human donor in good health.

The chain employs TRGV8 and TRGJ1 or TRGJ2. TCRdb offers no J gene call, so here the DNA was matched to germline to obtain one. This CDR3 has 13 residues. V was clipped by 2 bases and J by 7 bases; unmatched bases: 8. Germline V gene data show CDR1 as VENAVY and CDR2 as YDSYNSRV. Here the CDR3 DNA reads TGTGCCACCTGGGATAATCCCTTGTATAAGAAACTCTTT. Its translation: CATWDNPLYKKLF.

Judged by abundance, this clone is medium-sized. The V gene is TRGV3, the J gene TRGJ1 or TRGJ2. The J gene, absent from TCRdb, was called here by matching the DNA to germline. Germline lookup yields CDR1 VTNTFY and CDR2 YDVSTARD (reference sequence). CDR3 size: 14 residues. V shed 1 base, J shed 0 bases, and the junction held 3 bases outside the gene matches. The CDR3 protein is CATWDSWNYYKKLF. The DNA of the CDR3 is TGTGCCACCTGGGACAGCTGGAATTATTATAAGAAACTCTTT.

By its share, this clone is medium-sized. The chain carries TRGV3 and TRGJ1 or TRGJ2. No J gene is reported in TCRdb; it was inferred here by comparing the DNA with germline. The CDR3 totals 12 residues. The germline gives CDR1 VTNTFY, CDR2 YDVSTARD (reference sequence). After removal of 0 bases from V and 12 bases from J, the junction contained 8 bases not matched to a gene. DNA for the CDR3: TGTGCCACCTGGGACAGGCCAGGGAGGAAACTCTTT. It yields the protein CATWDRPGRKLF.

This clone is labeled as medium-sized. The chain couples TRGV9 to TRGJ1 or TRGJ2. Germline matching of the DNA provided the J gene here, since TCRdb leaves it blank. Germline assignment: CDR1 GITISATS and CDR2 ISYDGTV (reference sequence). J was trimmed by 6 bases and V by 5 bases; bases with no gene match: 1. CDR3 length: 10 amino acids. The CDR3 spells CALWAYKKLF. The CDR3 nucleotides read TGTGCCTTGTGGGCTTATAAGAAACTCTTT.

This clone is medium-sized in the sample. The chain employs TRGV8 and TRGJ1 or TRGJ2. TCRdb offers no J gene call, so here the DNA was matched to germline to obtain one. Trimming cost V 6 bases and J 11 bases; bases outside gene matches: 13. Germline-derived CDR1 and CDR2 are VENAVY and YDSYNSRV. The length of the CDR3 is 12 residues. The CDR3 region is CATWFTGEEKLF. In nucleotides, the CDR3 is TGTGCCACCTGGTTTACCGGGGAGGAGAAACTCTTT.

In its sample, this clone is large. The V call is TRGV10, the J call TRGJ1 or TRGJ2. No J segment appears in TCRdb, so it was assigned here by matching the sequence to germline. TRGV10 is recorded as an ORF, its role being uncertain. This CDR3 contains 12 residues. Trimming cost V 8 bases and J 8 bases; bases outside gene matches: 10. This CDR3 is CAAWDPQDKKLF. CDR3 sequence (DNA): TGTGCTGCGTGGGACCCTCAGGATAAGAAACTCTTT.

This clone rates as medium-sized. V usage is TRGV9 and J usage is TRGJ1 or TRGJ2. Here the J gene came from matching the DNA to germline, since TCRdb omits it. CDR1 is GITISATS and CDR2 is ISYDGTV in the germline V gene (reference sequence). This CDR3 is built from 10 residues. The ends lost 8 bases at V and 4 bases at J; junction bases unmatched: 2. CDR3 DNA sequence: TGTGCCTTGTTCTATTATAAGAAACTCTTT. Protein product: CALFYYKKLF.

The J gene is TRGJ1 or TRGJ2, the V gene TRGV8. The J gene, not given by TCRdb, was assigned here from a germline match of the nucleotide sequence. The CDR3 consists of 13 residues. V dropped 1 base and J dropped 5; count of bases not matched to a gene: 5. CDR1 VENAVY and CDR2 YDSYNSRV come from the germline V gene. This CDR3 is CATWDSKDYKKLF. The CDR3 DNA reads as TGTGCCACCTGGGATAGTAAGGATTATAAGAAACTCTTT.

Judged by abundance, this clone is medium-sized. The rearrangement uses TRGV8 and TRGJP2. The J gene is not listed in TCRdb, so it was assigned here from a DNA match to germline. V gave up 10 bases and J gave up 4 bases; unmatched junction bases: 9. This CDR3 contains 13 residues. Germline CDR1 is VENAVY and CDR2 is YDSYNSRV. The CDR3 coding sequence is TGTGCCACTTACGGATATAGTGATTGGATCAAGACGTTT. Its translation: CATYGYSDWIKTF.

In its sample, this clone ranks as medium-sized. This chain joins TRGV9 and TRGJ1 or TRGJ2. Germline matching of the DNA provided the J gene here, since TCRdb leaves it blank. Germline V gene sequence: CDR1 GITISATS, CDR2 ISYDGTV (reference sequence). V lost 11 bases and J lost 3; bases outside the gene matches: 7. This CDR3 comprises 11 residues. CDR3 in amino acids: CASFVYYKKLF. The CDR3, as DNA: TGTGCCTCGTTCGTTTATTATAAGAAACTCTTT.

This clone is large by share. The rearrangement links TRGV3 to TRGJ1 or TRGJ2. No J segment appears in TCRdb, so it was assigned here by matching the sequence to germline. Per the germline V gene, CDR1 is VTNTFY and CDR2 is YDVSTARD (reference sequence). CDR3 length: 13 residues. V lost 0 bases, J lost 5 bases, and 4 bases stayed unmatched. Written as DNA, the CDR3 is TGTGCCACCTGGGACAGGCCCCATTATAAGAAACTCTTT. This codes for CATWDRPHYKKLF.

This clone is deemed large (0.1 to 1%). The DNA is omitted, as the CDR3 cannot be located on it reliably, and the CDR3 follows TCRdb's listing. The J gene went uncalled, whereas the V gene is TRGV11. TRGV11 is placed among ORFs of uncertain function. The CDR3 adds up to 18 amino acids, both ends counted. The CDR3 sequence: CTTVPAGLGQVSDWIKTF.

This clone is medium-sized within its sample. The CDR3 loop is CATWDGQCGPWYYKKLF. In DNA, the CDR3 is TGTGCCACCTGGGACGGGCAATGTGGTCCGTGGTATTATAAGAAACTCTTT. The chain recombines TRGV2 with TRGJ1 or TRGJ2. In the absence of a J gene in TCRdb, the DNA was matched to germline to assign it here. This CDR3 has 17 amino acids. With 0 bases clipped from V and 4 bases from J, the junction kept 15 bases outside the gene matches. Germline assignment: CDR1 EGSNGY and CDR2 YDSYNSKV.

By share, this clone ranks as medium-sized (0.01 to 0.1%). The chain employs TRGV8 and TRGJ1 or TRGJ2. No J gene was available from TCRdb, and it was assigned here by a germline match of the DNA. The CDR3 covers 14 residues. Germline CDR1 VENAVY, CDR2 YDSYNSRV. V dropped 5 bases and J dropped 4; count of bases not matched to a gene: 11. CDR3 region: CATWGSRSYYKKLF. The CDR3 DNA sequence: TGTGCCACCTGGGGTTCCCGCTCCTATTATAAGAAACTCTTT.

This clone counts as medium-sized. This chain joins TRGV8 and TRGJ1 or TRGJ2. TCRdb supplies no J gene; here it was assigned by aligning the nucleotide sequence to germline. The CDR3 has 14 residues. The junction had 10 bases not matched to a gene; V was cut back by 2 bases and J by 6 bases. Looked up from germline, CDR1 is VENAVY and CDR2 is YDSYNSRV. CDR3 amino acids: CATWDTGPPYKKLF. The CDR3, as DNA: TGTGCCACCTGGGATACGGGCCCCCCTTATAAGAAACTCTTT.

V is TRGV11 and J is TRGJ1 or TRGJ2. TCRdb is silent on the J gene; assignment here came from matching the DNA to germline. TRGV11 is recorded as an ORF, its role being uncertain. V gave up 3 bases and J gave up 0 bases; unmatched junction bases: 2. The CDR3 has 14 residues. The CDR3 nucleotides are TGTGCCTGCTGGATTAGGAGGAATTATTATAAGAAACTCTTT. Translation: CACWIRRNYYKKLF.

This clone was seen more than once but under ten times. This DNA's translation differs at residue 5 from TCRdb's protein, which comes from a much larger clone; a read error is likely, and the protein shown is translated from the DNA. The V gene is TRGV10, but the J gene lacks a call. TRGV10 falls under the ORF class, with uncertain function. The CDR3 covers 13 residues. The CDR3 is CAASLSPPPKNLF. CDR3 DNA sequence: TGTGCTGCATCCCTTTCCCCCCCCCCGAAGAACCTCTTT.

This clone is classed as medium-sized. The gene calls are TRGV5 and TRGJ1 or TRGJ2. TCRdb does not report a J gene; here it was assigned by matching the DNA to germline references. Trimming removed 0 bases from V and 2 bases from J; junction bases left unmatched: 1. Germline V lookup: CDR1 VINAFY, CDR2 YDVSNSKD. The CDR3 is 13 amino acids. CDR3: CATWDRDYYKKLF. The CDR3 coding sequence is TGTGCCACCTGGGACAGGGATTATTATAAGAAACTCTTT.

This clone is termed large. CDR3 nucleotide sequence: TGTGCCTGCTGGATCGTCCAAATGGGGTATAAGAAACTCTTT. Its protein product is CACWIVQMGYKKLF. The V and J genes are TRGV11 and TRGJ1 or TRGJ2. The J gene, not given by TCRdb, was assigned here from a germline match of the nucleotide sequence. TRGV11 is an ORF, and what it does is uncertain. With V trimmed by 7 bases and J by 7 bases, 13 bases remained unmatched. The CDR3 is made up of 14 amino acids.

This clone rates as large. Additional DNA sequences in this sample encode the identical CDR3. This chain connects TRGV8 to TRGJ1 or TRGJ2. Matching the DNA to germline supplied the J gene, which TCRdb does not give. The trim removed 1 base at V and 0 bases at J, leaving 3 bases unmatched. The CDR3 consists of 14 residues. Germline V gene lookup returns CDR1 VENAVY and CDR2 YDSYNSRV. CDR3 DNA sequence: TGTGCCACCTGGGATAGACCGAATTATTATAAGAAACTCTTT. It translates to CATWDRPNYYKKLF.

By sample share, this clone is medium-sized (0.01 to 0.1%). The genes are TRGV5 and TRGJ1 or TRGJ2. Here the J gene was assigned by germline matching of the DNA, as TCRdb has none. The CDR3 contains 13 residues. Unmatched junction bases numbered 1, after V lost 2 bases and J lost 0 bases. The germline gives CDR1 VINAFY, CDR2 YDVSNSKD. The CDR3 protein is CATWDKNYYKKLF. CDR3 bases: TGTGCCACCTGGGACAAGAATTATTATAAGAAACTCTTT.

This clone is labeled as medium-sized. The V call is TRGV10, the J call TRGJ1 or TRGJ2. As TCRdb names no J gene, one was assigned here on the basis of a DNA match to germline. TRGV10 is placed among ORFs of uncertain function. J was trimmed by 2 bases and V by 8 bases; bases with no gene match: 16. The CDR3 is 16 amino acids. For the CDR3, the DNA is TGTGCTGCGTGGGATTATACCGGGGGGTATTATTATAAGAAACTCTTT. Translated: CAAWDYTGGYYYKKLF.

The V call is TRGV9, the J call TRGJ1 or TRGJ2. Since TCRdb gives no J gene, matching the DNA to germline was used here to assign it. With 1 base clipped from V and 0 bases from J, the junction kept 3 bases outside the gene matches. CDR1 and CDR2 from the germline V gene are GITISATS and ISYDGTV (reference sequence). This CDR3 has 14 amino acids. This chain's CDR3 is CALWEVLNYYKKLF. The DNA of the CDR3 is TGTGCCTTGTGGGAGGTCTTGAATTATTATAAGAAACTCTTT.

CDR3 coding DNA: TGTGCCTGCTGGATTAGGCACGCAGAAGGTTGGATCAAGACGTTT. Translated, it gives CACWIRHAEGWIKTF. The chain links TRGV11 to TRGJP2. The J gene was missing in TCRdb and was found by matching the end of the DNA to germline. TRGV11 is given ORF status, its function remaining uncertain. V dropped 0 bases and J dropped 10; count of bases not matched to a gene: 8. This CDR3 is 15 amino acids long.

By sample fraction, this clone is medium-sized. V is TRGV5 and J is TRGJ1 or TRGJ2. Here the J gene was assigned by germline matching of the DNA, as TCRdb has none. This CDR3 is built from 14 residues. Germline loops: CDR1 VINAFY, CDR2 YDVSNSKD. Trimming took 0 bases from V and 3 from J; bases not matched to a gene: 5. CDR3 coding DNA: TGTGCCACCTGGGACAGGCCCGGTTATTATAAGAAACTCTTT. Its translation: CATWDRPGYYKKLF.

In its sample, this clone ranks as medium-sized (0.01 to 0.1%). The chain combines TRGV2 with TRGJP1. Here the J gene came from matching the DNA to germline, since TCRdb omits it. V lost 0 bases to trimming and J lost 7 bases; unmatched junction nucleotides: 5. The CDR3 runs to 14 residues. In germline, CDR1 is EGSNGY, CDR2 YDSYNSKV. The CDR3 protein is CATWDGSFGWFKIF. CDR3 sequence (DNA): TGTGCCACCTGGGACGGGAGTTTTGGTTGGTTCAAGATATTT.

This clone is large in the sample. The chain recombines TRGV10 with TRGJ1 or TRGJ2. The J gene is not listed in TCRdb, so it was assigned here from a DNA match to germline. TRGV10 counts as an open reading frame of uncertain function. V trimming: 7 bases; J trimming: 5 bases; junction bases outside the gene matches: 6. This CDR3 region has 12 residues. As DNA, the CDR3 is TGTGCTGCGTGGTTGGTTGATTATAAGAAACTCTTT. This translates into CAAWLVDYKKLF.

Sample share makes this clone medium-sized. The chain joins TRGV9 to TRGJ1 or TRGJ2. The J gene was missing in TCRdb and was found by matching the end of the DNA to germline. J lost 8 bases, V lost 3 bases, and 16 bases had no gene match. This CDR3 contains 15 residues. Germline-derived CDR1 and CDR2 are GITISATS and ISYDGTV (reference sequence). The CDR3 loop is CALWEPQVVVNKKLF. The CDR3 region has the DNA TGTGCCTTGTGGGAGCCCCAAGTTGTGGTAAATAAGAAACTCTTT.

This clone is labeled hyperexpanded. The sample contains more than one DNA sequence encoding this CDR3. The V and J genes are TRGV2 and TRGJ1 or TRGJ2. The J gene, absent from TCRdb, was called here by matching the DNA to germline. The germline gives CDR1 EGSNGY, CDR2 YDSYNSKV. The V gene end was trimmed by 0 bases and the J gene end by 3 bases; junction bases not matched to a gene: 14. The CDR3 totals 17 residues. The CDR3 sequence is CATWDGLQDVGYYKKLF. CDR3 nucleotides: TGTGCCACCTGGGACGGGCTTCAAGACGTGGGTTATTATAAGAAACTCTTT.